The entry that follows covers one TCR beta chain sequence. The sample belongs to a study of shared clonotypes between healthy human individuals. CD45RO-negative cells were positively selected for CCR7, leaving out terminally differentiated effector memory CD45RA+ cells. Profiling relied on immunoSEQ multiplex PCR, and the TCRdb table lists in-frame clones only, not all of them. The sample holds approximately 2,000,000 clones, about 94% seen once. Deletions cut 3 bases from V and 4 bases from J, with 17 bases between. Per the germline V gene, CDR1 is SGDLS and CDR2 is YYNGEE. The CDR3 is 15 amino acids.

The receptor's source is a man aged 18-30 years in good health. Some clones in this sample may be carry-over from other donors' samples. This rearrangement joins TRBV9 to TRBJ2-7; D is perhaps TRBD1 (6 bases). The sequenced sample consisted of naive CD8+ T cells from PBMCs. The CDR3 coding sequence is TGTGCCAGCAGCGAGTCTTCCGGGACACTTTACGAGCAGTACTTC. Its protein product is CASSESSGTLYEQYF.